This TCR beta chain was sequenced in a study of T cell responses to AZD1222 COVID-19 vaccine. Overall study: Analyses pooled second doses at about 4 or about 12 weeks. Study-wide findings and caveats: The number of AZD1222 recipients seropositive at baseline was only six. Most donors were white British, females outnumbered males, and clonal diversity was possibly underestimated.

Only in-frame clones appear in the TCRdb table, and some are missing; sequencing was by immunoSEQ multiplex PCR. The sample yields 110,000 or so clones, roughly 90% seen once. In its sample, this clone was seen once. Its antigen is currently unknown. This sample comprised peripheral blood, obtained on day 0 of AZD1222 vaccination. The sequence came from an adult in good health.

The CDR3 region has the DNA TGTGCCAGCAGTGTACAGGGGAATGAGCAGTTCTTC. This encodes CASSVQGNEQFF. The V and J genes are TRBV9 and TRBJ2-1; the match to TRBD1 covers 7 bases. The CDR3 extends over 12 amino acids. Trimming removed 5 bases from V and 7 bases from J; junction bases left unmatched: 3. The germline V gene encodes CDR1 SGDLS and CDR2 YYNGEE.